These 21 T cell receptor beta chains originate from one sample sequenced in a study of T cells after yellow fever vaccination. TCRdb itself ran the 5' RACE reads through MiXCR, one entry per CDR3 protein. The sample carries more than 300,000 distinct CDR3 sequences, over 3.5% recorded once. This material consisted of PBMCs, taken 15 days after the yellow fever booster vaccination. The receptor source for this set is a man aged 18 to 30 who received the YFV17D yellow fever vaccine.

This clonotype has a handful of counts. J is TRBJ1-6 and V is TRBV20-1; TRBD1 agrees at 9 bases. Trimming removed 2 bases from V and 7 bases from J; junction bases left unmatched: 3. The CDR3 extends over 14 amino acids. Germline V gives CDR1 DFQATT, CDR2 SNEGSKA (reference sequence). The CDR3 loop is CSARLDRGNSPLHF. The CDR3 region has the DNA TGCAGTGCTAGACTCGACAGGGGGAATTCACCCCTCCACTTT.

This rearrangement joins TRBV6-5 to TRBJ2-5; 11 bases line up with TRBD2. The CDR3 runs to 17 residues. Unmatched junction bases numbered 8, after V lost 0 bases and J lost 5 bases. The germline CDR1 and CDR2 sequences are MNHEY and SVGAGI. The CDR3 bases are TGTGCCAGCAGTTACTCTAGCGGGGGGGCGATTGTGGAGACCCAGTACTTC. Its protein product is CASSYSSGGAIVETQYF.

In this sample, this clonotype turned up a few times. The chain combines TRBV29-1 with TRBJ2-3; unclear D gene. Germline V lookup: CDR1 SQVTM, CDR2 ANQGSEA. CDR3 length: 14 amino acids. V shed 6 bases and J shed 2 bases, with 15 bases lying between them. Here the CDR3 DNA reads TGCAGCGTCCCGACCAAACTAAACACAGATACGCAGTATTTT. Translating it yields CSVPTKLNTDTQYF.

This clonotype was detected ten times or more. The chain carries TRBV6-5 and TRBJ2-7; TRBD1 aligns across 8 bases. The CDR3 spans 13 residues. J gave up 3 bases and V 6 bases, and 4 bases lay outside the gene matches. Looked up from germline, CDR1 is MNHEY and CDR2 is SVGAGI. The CDR3 region is CASRKTGDYEQYV. The DNA of the CDR3 is TGTGCCAGCAGGAAGACAGGGGACTACGAGCAGTACGTC.

This clonotype was picked up many times. The chain recombines TRBV6-5 with TRBJ1-1; 7 bases align to TRBD1. CDR3 size: 13 residues. CDR1 is MNHEY and CDR2 is SVGAGI in the germline V gene. The J segment lost 5 bases and the V segment lost 5 bases, leaving 5 bases of the junction unmatched. The CDR3 loop is CASSPGQATEAFF. The CDR3 nucleotides are TGTGCCAGCAGTCCTGGACAGGCGACTGAAGCTTTCTTT.

There are a few counts of this clonotype. The CDR3, as DNA: TGTGCCAGCAGTTATTATTTAACAGGAGACTTAGGAACCGGGGAGCTGTTTTTT. It yields the protein CASSYYLTGDLGTGELFF. The chain joins TRBV6-2 or TRBV6-3 to TRBJ2-2, with D possibly matching TRBD1 (5 bases). The CDR3 consists of 18 residues. The V end was cut by 3 bases, the J end by 5 bases, with 22 bases between. CDR1 and CDR2 (germline): MNHEY, SVGEGT.

This clonotype was detected only a few times. The V call is TRBV5-5, the J call TRBJ1-2; D not certain. The V end was cut by 0 bases, the J end by 5 bases, with 2 bases between. The germline V gene has CDR1 SGHKS and CDR2 YYEKEE (reference sequence). This CDR3 is built from 11 residues. The chain's CDR3 is CASSLEYGYTF. The CDR3 nucleotides read TGTGCCAGCAGCTTGGAGTATGGCTACACCTTC.

This rearrangement joins TRBV2 to TRBJ1-2; D remains ambiguous. This CDR3 is 12 amino acids long. V lost 2 bases and J lost 8, with 9 bases in between. The germline V gene has CDR1 SNHLY and CDR2 FYNNEI. DNA of the CDR3: TGTGCCAGCAGTGAACTCGTAGGGGGCTACACCTTC. Translating it yields CASSELVGGYTF.

The rearrangement joins TRBV7-2 to TRBJ1-1; 7 positions agree with TRBD1. This CDR3 has 15 amino acids. The J segment lost 2 bases and the V segment lost 7 bases, leaving 10 bases of the junction unmatched. Germline V gives CDR1 SGHTA, CDR2 FQGNSA. The CDR3 is CASMQRDSFNTEAFF. Here the CDR3 DNA reads TGTGCCAGCATGCAACGGGACAGCTTCAACACTGAAGCTTTCTTT.

There are many counts of this clonotype. This chain joins TRBV6-5 and TRBJ2-5; D perhaps matches TRBD1 (6 bases). The CDR3 runs to 14 residues. The V end was cut by 2 bases, the J end by 2 bases, with 9 bases between. The germline CDR1 and CDR2 sequences are MNHEY and SVGAGI. For the CDR3, the DNA is TGTGCCAGCAGTTACGGGCAGGGGCAAGAGACCCAGTACTTC. This encodes CASSYGQGQETQYF.

This clonotype was seen a few times. An end of the junction differs from the germline gene, which may be a read error. V and J are TRBV14 and TRBJ2-2, with D hard to call. This CDR3 contains 13 residues. CDR1 is SGHDN, CDR2 FVKESK, per germline. The CDR3 DNA sequence: TGTGCCAGCAGACAAGTAGCAAGCGGGGAGCTGTTTTTT. Translation: CASRQVASGELFF.

This clonotype was counted ten times or more. J is TRBJ2-3 and V is TRBV20-1; 12 bases are a match to TRBD2. Germline loops: CDR1 DFQATT, CDR2 SNEGSKA (reference sequence). The length of the CDR3 is 14 residues. Trimming cost V 5 bases and J 4 bases; bases outside gene matches: 4. DNA for the CDR3: TGCAGTGCTCCTGGACTAGCGGGGTCAGATACGCAGTATTTT. Residues: CSAPGLAGSDTQYF.

This clonotype has a count of ten or more. The chain combines TRBV9 with TRBJ2-5; 9 bases are a match to TRBD2. Germline-derived CDR1 and CDR2 are SGDLS and YYNGEE. V was pared by 2 bases and J by 5 bases, with 4 bases of the junction left unmatched. The CDR3 has 14 amino acids. The CDR3 sequence is CASSVLAGRETQYF. The CDR3 bases are TGTGCCAGCAGCGTCCTAGCGGGGCGGGAGACCCAGTACTTC.

The rearrangement links TRBV5-6 to TRBJ2-3, with D unresolved. Trimming took off 6 bases at V and 2 bases at J, with 10 bases between the two ends. Looked up from germline, CDR1 is SGHDT and CDR2 is YYEEEE. The CDR3 runs 13 residues. CDR3 sequence: CASTSVFTDTQYF. The DNA for the CDR3 is TGTGCCAGCACATCGGTGTTCACAGATACGCAGTATTTT.

This chain links TRBV19 with TRBJ1-1; TRBD1 matches at 8 bases. Looked up from germline, CDR1 is LNHDA and CDR2 is SQIVND (reference sequence). The CDR3 extends over 15 amino acids. V gave up 4 bases and J gave up 5 bases; unmatched junction bases: 9. CDR3 DNA sequence: TGTGCCAGTAGTACCCGACAGGGGCCGGGGACTGAAGCTTTCTTT. This codes for CASSTRQGPGTEAFF.

This clonotype has only a few counts. V gene TRBV11-2 combines with J gene TRBJ2-5; possible D gene TRBD1, 6 bases. V was shortened by 4 bases and J by 7 bases, with 16 bases between the two germline ends. CDR3 size: 14 residues. CDR1 is SGHAT and CDR2 is FQNNGV in the germline V gene. CDR3 residues: CASSSRGIAWTQYF. DNA of the CDR3: TGTGCCAGCAGCTCCAGGGGTATAGCTTGGACCCAGTACTTC.

The chain recombines TRBV4-3 with TRBJ2-3; D is possibly TRBD2 (5 bases). CDR3 size: 13 residues. The germline V gene has CDR1 LGHNA and CDR2 YSLEER. Trimming removed 7 bases at V and 3 bases at J, with 11 bases between. CDR3 amino acids: CASITGKTDTQYF. CDR3 sequence (DNA): TGCGCCAGCATTACGGGGAAAACAGATACGCAGTATTTT.

This clonotype was recorded at least ten times. The J gene is TRBJ2-7, the V gene TRBV7-9, with 11 positions matching TRBD1. The CDR3 has 15 amino acids. V dropped 6 bases and J dropped 5; count of bases not matched to a gene: 9. Germline V lookup: CDR1 SEHNR, CDR2 FQNEAQ (reference sequence). In DNA, the CDR3 is TGTGCCAGCAGTCTCCAGGACAGGGGGCATCACGAGCAGTACTTC. It is translated as CASSLQDRGHHEQYF.

The chain joins TRBV6-1 to TRBJ2-3, with TRBD2 matching 11 bases. Germline assignment: CDR1 MNHNS and CDR2 SASEGT. The V gene end was trimmed by 3 bases and the J gene end by 3 bases; junction bases not matched to a gene: 5. This CDR3 spans 16 amino acids. As DNA, the CDR3 is TGTGCCAGCAGTGAGATAGCGGGGGGGCGAACAGATACGCAGTATTTT. This encodes CASSEIAGGRTDTQYF.

The chain employs TRBV5-4 and TRBJ1-2, with 9 bases aligning to TRBD1. The CDR3 consists of 14 residues. The trim removed 2 bases at V and 7 bases at J, leaving 6 bases unmatched. Per germline, CDR1 SGHNT and CDR2 YYREEE (reference sequence). In nucleotides, the CDR3 is TGTGCCAGCAGCTTCCCTCGGGACAGGGCTGGCTACACCTTC. Its protein is CASSFPRDRAGYTF. Filled out from reference TRBV5-4 and TRBJ1-2, the complete variable domain reads ETGVTQSPTHLIKTRGQQVTLRCSSQSGHNTVSWYQQALGQGPQFIFQYYREEENGRGNFPPRFSGLQFPNYSSELNVNALELDDSALYLCASSFPRDRAGYTFGSGTRLTVV.

This chain uses TRBV18 with TRBJ2-1; D is unclear. CDR1 KGHSH and CDR2 LQKENI come from the germline V gene. The CDR3 extends over 13 amino acids. Trimming took 3 bases from V and 10 from J, leaving 13 bases between them. CDR3 DNA sequence: TGTGCCAGCTCACCCGGCTCAGGAAGGGAGCAGTTCTTC. As protein: CASSPGSGREQFF.